The present TCR beta chain was sequenced within a study of T cell clonotyping in hematopoietic cell transplantation. General study findings and limits: At the given depth, recipient repertoires were over 95% de novo clonotypes. Broader posttransplant TCR repertoire diversity was predicted by graft donor and pretransplant recipient Inverse Simpson Index values.

With respect to this clone: What it recognizes is unknown.

Sequencing used immunoSEQ multiplex PCR; TCRdb keeps in-frame clones, though not all of them. The sample carries 10,000 or so clones, 65% to 85% recorded once. As for time point: recipient sample about 28 days before transplant, after cytoreduction. Germline CDR1 reads SNHLY; CDR2 reads FYNNEI. The CDR3 has 17 amino acids. The V gene lost 7 bases and the J gene lost 0 bases, with 19 bases spanning the gap. This specimen consisted of peripheral blood mononuclear cells, obtained before stem cell transplant. The rearrangement links TRBV2 to TRBJ1-5, with D possibly matching TRBD1 (6 bases). This sequence originates from a man in his sixties with acute myeloid leukemia. Some clones in this sample may be carry-over from other donors' samples. The CDR3 protein is CASTSWEGGDSNQPQHF. The CDR3 region has the DNA TGTGCCAGCACCTCCTGGGAGGGGGGGGATAGCAATCAGCCCCAGCATTTT.